The 15 T cell receptor beta chains listed next were all sequenced from one sample in a study of OX40 agonist ivuxolimab in advanced cancers. Using immunoSEQ multiplex PCR, the repertoire was profiled, and TCRdb retains in-frame clones only, with some absent. The sample records around 33,000 clones, 80% to 85% being singletons. Source: CD4+ or CD8+ T cells sorted from blood, taken in a trial of the OX40 agonist ivuxolimab. These receptors all stem from an adult with an advanced solid tumor such as melanoma, head and neck, liver or kidney cancer.

A single count supports this clone. This chain uses TRBV5-1 with TRBJ2-7, with D possibly TRBD1 on 6 matching bases. V was pared by 1 base and J by 0 bases, with 14 bases between. This CDR3 is built from 16 residues. Germline values: CDR1 SGHRS, CDR2 YFSETQ. The CDR3 DNA sequence: TGCGCCAGCAGCTTGACCCCAGGGGTGAGCTCCTACGAGCAGTACTTC. Translated: CASSLTPGVSSYEQYF.

The rearrangement joins TRBV6-1 to TRBJ2-1; no reliable D call. The germline V gene encodes CDR1 MNHNS and CDR2 SASEGT. V lost 7 bases and J 10 bases, leaving 17 bases between the germline ends. The CDR3 has 13 residues. The CDR3 bases are TGTGCCAGCATCACGAATCCAGGTATGGAGCAGTTCTTC. The encoded protein is CASITNPGMEQFF.

This clone was picked up a small number of times. V is TRBV6-5 and J is TRBJ1-4; 7 bases fit TRBD1. Germline V gives CDR1 MNHEY, CDR2 SVGAGI. The CDR3 consists of 14 residues. V lost 6 bases, J lost 8 bases, and 9 bases stayed unmatched. The CDR3 here is CASSRQGFSEKLFF. The CDR3 nucleotides read TGTGCCAGCAGCCGACAGGGCTTTTCCGAAAAACTGTTTTTT.

V is TRBV5-1 and J is TRBJ1-6; tentative D call: TRBD1 (6 bases). The germline gives CDR1 SGHRS, CDR2 YFSETQ. This CDR3 has 14 amino acids. The V end was cut by 5 bases, the J end by 8 bases, with 14 bases between. The CDR3 sequence: CASSPGVRDSPLHF. CDR3 DNA: TGCGCCAGCAGTCCAGGGGTAAGGGATTCACCCCTCCACTTT.

The CDR3 sequence: CASSFNRAANTEAFF. DNA of the CDR3: TGTGCCAGCAGCTTTAATCGGGCGGCGAACACTGAAGCTTTCTTT. The chain joins TRBV5-6 to TRBJ1-1; no clear D. Germline assignment: CDR1 SGHDT and CDR2 YYEEEE. The CDR3 is 15 residues long. The V and J ends lost 2 bases and 1 base respectively, with 12 bases between them.

This chain uses TRBV4-1 with TRBJ2-2; the D gene is possibly TRBD2 (5 bases). Germline V gives CDR1 MGHRA, CDR2 YSYEKL. The germline V and J ends were trimmed by 4 bases and 4 bases, with 19 bases remaining between them. CDR3 length: 17 amino acids. CDR3 nucleotide sequence: TGCGCCAGCAGCCTACTCTCCATGCCCCGGGGCACCGGGGAGCTGTTTTTT. Translation: CASSLLSMPRGTGELFF.

This chain links TRBV10-3 with TRBJ1-2; D gene ambiguous. The germline V gene has CDR1 ENHRY and CDR2 SYGVKD. The CDR3 is made up of 13 amino acids. The germline V and J ends were trimmed by 5 bases and 5 bases, with 12 bases remaining between them. The DNA of the CDR3 is TGTGCCATCAGTTCTGCTACAGTTTATGGCTACACCTTC. Protein sequence: CAISSATVYGYTF.

This clone appeared a single time. The chain couples TRBV19 to TRBJ1-2, with TRBD1 matching 8 bases. Germline CDR1 LNHDA, CDR2 SQIVND (reference sequence). V lost 6 bases, J lost 2 bases, and 8 bases stayed unmatched. This CDR3 has 15 amino acids. The CDR3 DNA sequence: TGTGCCAGTAGACCGCCCGGACAGGGAAACTATGGCTACACCTTC. It codes for CASRPPGQGNYGYTF.

The chain employs TRBV12-5 and TRBJ2-3; 10 bases fit TRBD1. CDR3 length equals 17 residues. Per the germline V gene, CDR1 is LGHNT and CDR2 is FRNRAP. The V and J ends lost 4 bases and 3 bases, in that order; junction bases with no gene match: 10. The CDR3 reads CASGSGQGLKGTDTQYF. CDR3 nucleotide sequence: TGTGCTAGTGGTTCGGGACAGGGGTTAAAGGGAACAGATACGCAGTATTTT. The variable domain in full, with the rest retrieved from reference TRBV12-5 and TRBJ2-3, is DARVTQTPRHKVTEMGQEVTMRCQPILGHNTVFWYRQTMMQGLELLAYFRNRAPLDDSGMPKDRFSAEMPDATLATLKIQPSEPRDSAVYFCASGSGQGLKGTDTQYFGPGTRLTVL.

The chain carries TRBV19 and TRBJ1-1; D is uncertain. The V and J ends lost 1 base and 5 bases respectively, with 8 bases between them. This CDR3 has 13 residues. CDR1 is LNHDA, CDR2 SQIVND, per germline (reference sequence). The CDR3 loop is CASSIGSRTEAFF. CDR3 in DNA: TGTGCCAGTAGTATAGGTAGCCGGACTGAAGCTTTCTTT.

The chain uses TRBV6-1 and TRBJ2-1; 10 bases fit TRBD2. Trimming took 2 bases from V and 1 from J; bases not matched to a gene: 2. Germline values: CDR1 MNHNS, CDR2 SASEGT. CDR3 length: 16 amino acids. The CDR3 nucleotides are TGTGCCAGCAGTGAATCGGGACTAGCGTCCTACAATGAGCAGTTCTTC. Protein sequence: CASSESGLASYNEQFF.

The chain employs TRBV11-2 and TRBJ2-3; no firm D call. Germline values: CDR1 SGHAT, CDR2 FQNNGV. Trimming stripped 5 bases from V and 6 bases from J, with 9 bases between. This CDR3 has 12 residues. CDR3 sequence reads: CASSPGYDTQYF. The DNA of the CDR3 is TGTGCCAGCAGCCCGGGTTACGATACGCAGTATTTT.

The gene calls are TRBV7-9 and TRBJ1-1; D call uncertain. The germline gives CDR1 SEHNR, CDR2 FQNEAQ (reference sequence). V lost 2 bases and J 8 bases, leaving 9 bases between the germline ends. The CDR3 loop spans 12 amino acids. The CDR3 DNA is TGTGCCAGCAGCTTATTAGAGGCCGAAGCTTTCTTT. This sequence encodes CASSLLEAEAFF. Together with reference TRBV7-9 and TRBJ1-1, the CDR3 gives the full variable domain: DTGVSQNPRHKITKRGQNVTFRCDPISEHNRLYWYRQTLGQGPEFLTYFQNEAQLEKSRLLSDRFSAERPKGSFSTLEIQRTEQGDSAMYLCASSLLEAEAFFGQGTRLTVV.

The rearrangement uses TRBV4-2 and TRBJ2-1, with 7 nucleotides matching TRBD2. CDR3 length equals 15 residues. From germline, CDR1 is LGHNA and CDR2 YNFKEQ. V was clipped by 2 bases and J by 5 bases; unmatched bases: 6. The CDR3 DNA reads as TGTGCCAGCAGCCAAATAACGGGAGGAAACAATGAGCAGTTCTTC. Its protein product is CASSQITGGNNEQFF.

This chain uses TRBV29-1 with TRBJ2-2; a possible D gene is TRBD2 (5 bases). Trimming shortened V by 6 bases and J by 7 bases, and 12 bases separated the two germline ends. Per germline, CDR1 SQVTM and CDR2 ANQGSEA. There are 12 residues in the CDR3. For the CDR3, the DNA is TGCAGCGTCGCGCAGGAGGTCGGGGAGCTGTTTTTT. It specifies CSVAQEVGELFF.